The TCR beta chain described here comes from a study of blood T cell repertoires in COVID-19. Germline-derived CDR1 and CDR2 are MNHEY and SVGEGT. The CDR3 runs 16 residues. Trimming shortened V by 4 bases and J by 10 bases, and 23 bases separated the two germline ends. This clone was counted once. Measured with immunoSEQ multiplex PCR; TCRdb has only the in-frame clones, and not every one. This sample has roughly 100,000 clones, with 88% found just once. This chain joins TRBV6-2 or TRBV6-3 and TRBJ2-1, with D perhaps matching TRBD2 (6 bases). This clonotype was sampled from a man older than 75 with acute or convalescent COVID-19. The sequenced sample consisted of peripheral blood. The CDR3 loop reads CASSSSLLAGGKEQFF. The DNA for the CDR3 is TGTGCCAGCAGTTCCTCTCTTCTAGCCGGAGGGAAAGAGCAGTTCTTC.